This TCR beta chain derives from a study of radiotherapy plus CTLA-4 blockade in lung cancer. V was pared by 1 base and J by 5 bases, with 11 bases between. Per the germline V gene, CDR1 is SGHTA and CDR2 is FQGTGA. The CDR3 runs 14 residues. Produced via immunoSEQ multiplex PCR; TCRdb's table is partial and in-frame only. The sample shows about 73,000 clones, around 87% of them seen only once. The sequencing here drew on peripheral blood, taken from a patient treated with radiotherapy plus ipilimumab. This sequence originates from a human donor with non-small cell lung cancer that progressed on radiotherapy plus ipilimumab. The rearrangement uses TRBV7-3 and TRBJ2-5, with D possibly being TRBD1 or TRBD2 (5 bases each). CDR3: CASSLMGVSETQYF. For the CDR3, the DNA is TGTGCCAGCAGCTTAATGGGGGTCAGTGAGACCCAGTACTTC.